This T cell receptor (beta chain) appears in the sequencing data of a study of CD8 T cell repertoires and HIV-1 epitope variants. The wider study: Control wells had CMV/EBV/flu peptides, negative Ebola AY9, or no peptide.

This CDR3 region has 13 residues. The germline V gene has CDR1 MDHEN and CDR2 SYDVKM. V shed 11 bases and J 5 bases; nucleotides not matched to a gene: 10. The repertoire was sequenced with immunoSEQ multiplex PCR; TCRdb's copy has only in-frame clones and lacks some. The sample has around 2,200 clones, 72% seen once. With respect to this clone: Antigen specificity is unknown.

The chain joins TRBV28 to TRBJ2-7, with TRBD1 matching 9 bases. The specimen sequenced was cultured CD8+ T cells derived from PBMCs. This sequence originates from a male donor with HIV. The CDR3 loop reads CACRTGEVDEQYF. The CDR3 coding sequence is TGTGCCTGCCGGACAGGGGAAGTCGACGAGCAGTACTTC.